The 25 T cell receptor beta chains in this list originate from one sample, sequenced in a study of cytomegalovirus exposure and HLA in healthy donors. The PCR used 60 Vbeta and 13 Jbeta primers. Here immunoSEQ multiplex PCR was the method, and the copy in TCRdb shows in-frame clones only, minus some. The sample carries 150,000 to 200,000 clones, 65% to 90% recorded once. The sample comprised PBMCs. The receptors shown here come from a woman aged 45-65 years in good health and CMV-seronegative.

V is TRBV7-9 and J is TRBJ1-1; TRBD1 might be the D (6 bases). The germline V gene encodes CDR1 SEHNR and CDR2 FQNEAQ (reference sequence). This CDR3 comprises 15 residues. The V end was cut by 5 bases, the J end by 1 base, with 14 bases between. For the CDR3, the DNA is TGTGCCAGCAGCCTTCGGACAGACAAGAACACTGAAGCTTTCTTT. Translated: CASSLRTDKNTEAFF.

The J gene is TRBJ2-3, the V gene TRBV27; D uncertain. V was shortened by 3 bases and J by 4 bases, with 11 bases between the two germline ends. This CDR3 is 14 amino acids long. Germline V gene sequence: CDR1 MNHEY, CDR2 SMNVEV (reference sequence). This CDR3 reads CASSFGGTPDTQYF. CDR3 nucleotide sequence: TGTGCCAGCAGTTTTGGCGGCACTCCAGATACGCAGTATTTT.

The chain combines TRBV2 with TRBJ2-7; D remains ambiguous. V gave up 6 bases and J gave up 7 bases, with 10 bases separating them. This CDR3 has 11 residues. Germline V CDR1 and CDR2: SNHLY, FYNNEI. The CDR3 DNA sequence: TGTGCCAGCAGCCAAAGAGGAGAGCAGTACTTC. Translated, it gives CASSQRGEQYF.

The rearrangement uses TRBV7-3 and TRBJ2-1; 14 bases are shared with TRBD2. This CDR3 is 15 amino acids long. Germline CDR1 reads SGHTA; CDR2 reads FQGTGA. Trimming cost V 5 bases and J 8 bases; bases outside gene matches: 5. The CDR3 nucleotides read TGTGCCAGCAGCACCGGGACTAGCGGGAGCGATGAGCAGTTCTTC. Amino acids: CASSTGTSGSDEQFF.

This clone was found once. The rearrangement joins TRBV4-1 to TRBJ2-7; perhaps TRBD2 as D (7 bases). The V gene lost 0 bases and the J gene lost 7 bases, with 13 bases spanning the gap. Germline V lookup: CDR1 MGHRA, CDR2 YSYEKL. The CDR3 runs 14 residues. This chain's CDR3 is CASSQDPGGGEQYF. The CDR3 DNA reads TGCGCCAGCAGCCAAGATCCGGGGGGCGGGGAGCAGTACTTC.

The CDR3 spells CAISRQGGSYNEQFF. The CDR3 DNA sequence: TGTGCCATCAGCCGACAGGGGGGGTCCTACAATGAGCAGTTCTTC. The chain combines TRBV10-3 with TRBJ2-1, with 9 bases identical to TRBD1. J was trimmed by 1 base and V by 6 bases; bases with no gene match: 4. This CDR3 spans 15 amino acids. Germline CDR1 reads ENHRY; CDR2 reads SYGVKD.

The J gene is TRBJ1-2, the V gene TRBV2; D is perhaps TRBD1 (5 bases). Between the trimmed V and J ends, which lost 4 bases and 6 bases, there was a span of 15 bases. CDR3 length: 14 amino acids. Germline V gene data show CDR1 as SNHLY and CDR2 as FYNNEI. The CDR3 region has the DNA TGTGCCAGCAGTGTTGGGGCGGTTGGGAATGGCTACACCTTC. Its protein is CASSVGAVGNGYTF.

The chain carries TRBV4-3 and TRBJ2-3; 10 bases match TRBD2. The CDR3 length is 17 residues. The germline gives CDR1 LGHNA, CDR2 YSLEER. Trimming removed 0 bases from V and 4 bases from J; junction bases left unmatched: 7. Here the CDR3 reads CASSQEEREGLSDTQYF. The CDR3 region has the DNA TGCGCCAGCAGCCAAGAAGAGCGGGAGGGCCTCTCAGATACGCAGTATTTT.

In this sample, this clone turned up once. V usage is TRBV9 and J usage is TRBJ2-6; D call uncertain. The V gene lost 0 bases and the J gene lost 2 bases, with 3 bases spanning the gap. This CDR3 region has 14 residues. Germline lookup yields CDR1 SGDLS and CDR2 YYNGEE. This CDR3 is CASSVVAGANVLTF. CDR3 coding DNA: TGTGCCAGCAGCGTAGTAGCTGGGGCCAACGTCCTGACTTTC.

J is TRBJ2-7 and V is TRBV7-8, with 9 bases fitting TRBD2. V was clipped by 4 bases and J by 3 bases; unmatched bases: 7. The CDR3 has 15 residues. The germline CDR1 and CDR2 sequences are SGHVS and FQNEAQ. The CDR3 region is CASSSGGLAFYEQYF. DNA of the CDR3: TGTGCCAGCAGCTCGGGGGGACTAGCCTTCTACGAGCAGTACTTC.

This sequence joins TRBV7-9 and TRBJ2-7; TRBD2 agrees at 7 bases. From germline, CDR1 is SEHNR and CDR2 FQNEAQ (reference sequence). V lost 5 bases and J lost 2; bases outside the gene matches: 9. The CDR3 length is 15 residues. The CDR3 bases are TGTGCCAGCAGCAACTGGGAGGGTCAACCCTACGAGCAGTACTTC. Translation: CASSNWEGQPYEQYF.

The V call is TRBV4-3, the J call TRBJ1-6; tentative D call: TRBD1 (5 bases). This CDR3 region has 15 residues. CDR1 LGHNA and CDR2 YSLEER come from the germline V gene. The V end lost 6 bases, the J end lost 6 bases, and 15 bases lay between the germline ends. The CDR3 DNA is TGCGCCAGCAGGCTGGGACCGCGGGGTAATTCACCCCTCCACTTT. Amino acids: CASRLGPRGNSPLHF.

This clone has only one observation. The gene calls are TRBV18 and TRBJ2-5, with 10 bases matching TRBD1. The CDR3 loop spans 15 amino acids. CDR1 and CDR2 from the germline V gene are KGHSH and LQKENI. With 6 bases clipped from V and 5 bases from J, the junction kept 9 bases outside the gene matches. The CDR3 DNA reads TGTGCCAGCTCTCAGCGACAGGGGGCAAAGGAGACCCAGTACTTC. It translates to CASSQRQGAKETQYF.

The V gene is TRBV5-1, the J gene TRBJ2-7, with 9 bases lining up with TRBD2. With V trimmed by 4 bases and J by 7 bases, 9 bases remained unmatched. The CDR3 extends over 14 amino acids. Germline V gene data show CDR1 as SGHRS and CDR2 as YFSETQ. The CDR3 DNA reads TGCGCCAGCAGCCAAGCGGGAGGCGCCCGGGAGCAGTACTTC. Translation gives CASSQAGGAREQYF.

This rearrangement joins TRBV5-5 to TRBJ2-4, with a weak D call TRBD2 (6 bases). Germline lookup yields CDR1 SGHKS and CDR2 YYEKEE (reference sequence). With 4 bases removed from V and 6 bases from J, the gap between germline ends came to 17 bases. This CDR3 is 15 amino acids long. CDR3 nucleotide sequence: TGTGCCAGCAGCCCTCGGAGGGATGTTGGAAACATTCAGTACTTC. It is translated as CASSPRRDVGNIQYF.

The count of this clone is one. The chain combines TRBV12-1 with TRBJ2-2; TRBD2 is the table's D call, not checked against the DNA. TRBV12-1 is noted as a pseudogene. The CDR3 loop spans 18 amino acids. In DNA, the CDR3 is TGTGCCAGCAGCTTCGGGACTAGCGGGATCCCCCTGACCGGGGAGCTGTTTTTT. This translates into CASSFGTSGIPLTGELFF.

This CDR3 is CASSRQGANQETQYF. The CDR3 DNA is TGCGCCAGCAGCCGACAGGGGGCGAACCAAGAGACCCAGTACTTC. This sequence joins TRBV4-1 and TRBJ2-5; TRBD1 matches at 10 bases. This CDR3 has 15 residues. Germline assignment: CDR1 MGHRA and CDR2 YSYEKL. V shed 4 bases and J 0 bases; nucleotides not matched to a gene: 2.

This chain links TRBV6-6 with TRBJ2-5; no clear D gene. V was shortened by 2 bases and J by 2 bases, with 3 bases between the two germline ends. The CDR3 loop spans 12 amino acids. The germline CDR1 and CDR2 sequences are MNHNY and SVGAGI (reference sequence). CDR3 coding DNA: TGTGCCAGCAGTTACCTTCAAGAGACCCAGTACTTC. Its protein is CASSYLQETQYF.

The count of this clone is one. The gene calls are TRBV7-9 and TRBJ1-1, with D tentatively TRBD1 (6 bases). This CDR3 has 13 residues. V was cut by 3 bases and J by 6 bases, with 11 bases left in between. The V gene's germline CDR1 is SEHNR and CDR2 FQNEAQ (reference sequence). CDR3 loop: CASSLGGRAEAFF. The CDR3 DNA reads as TGTGCCAGCAGCTTGGGGGGGCGAGCTGAAGCTTTCTTT. The variable domain in full, completed from reference TRBV7-9 and TRBJ1-1, reads DTGVSQNPRHKITKRGQNVTFRCDPISEHNRLYWYRQTLGQGPEFLTYFQNEAQLEKSRLLSDRFSAERPKGSFSTLEIQRTEQGDSAMYLCASSLGGRAEAFFGQGTRLTVV.

This clone was seen a handful of times. The rearrangement joins TRBV27 to TRBJ2-1; 9 nucleotides line up with TRBD2. There are 16 residues in the CDR3. The J segment lost 3 bases and the V segment lost 4 bases, leaving 7 bases of the junction unmatched. Per the germline V gene, CDR1 is MNHEY and CDR2 is SMNVEV (reference sequence). CDR3 sequence: CASSSDLAGLYNEQFF. The CDR3 region has the DNA TGTGCCAGCAGTTCAGATCTAGCGGGACTCTACAATGAGCAGTTCTTC.

This clone was detected once. The chain recombines TRBV14 with TRBJ2-7, with TRBD1 identical over 9 bases. V lost 0 bases, J lost 5 bases, and 8 bases stayed unmatched. Germline V lookup: CDR1 SGHDN, CDR2 FVKESK. The CDR3 totals 16 residues. The DNA of the CDR3 is TGTGCCAGCAGCCAAGATTGGGGGACAGGGTTTAACGAGCAGTACTTC. It specifies CASSQDWGTGFNEQYF.

This clone was recorded a few times. The V gene is TRBV10-3, the J gene TRBJ2-5; 11 bases are shared with TRBD1. Per germline, CDR1 ENHRY and CDR2 SYGVKD. CDR3 length: 16 residues. V lost 8 bases, J lost 2 bases, and 10 bases stayed unmatched. As DNA, the CDR3 is TGTGCCATCGGGGACATCGGGGACAGGGGGCAAGAGACCCAGTACTTC. Translated, it gives CAIGDIGDRGQETQYF.

The rearrangement links TRBV7-9 to TRBJ2-3, with 10 bases lining up with TRBD2. J gave up 1 base and V 9 bases, and 10 bases lay outside the gene matches. Per the germline V gene, CDR1 is SEHNR and CDR2 is FQNEAQ (reference sequence). The CDR3 runs to 16 residues. The CDR3 nucleotides read TGTGCCAGTCAAGAGCGGGAGGGGGTTGGCACAGATACGCAGTATTTT. Its protein is CASQEREGVGTDTQYF.

This clone appeared a single time. The rearrangement joins TRBV30 to TRBJ1-3; the D is unclear. V was cut by 3 bases and J by 0 bases, with 12 bases left in between. Germline V CDR1 and CDR2: GTSNPN, SVGIG (reference sequence). The CDR3 spans 15 residues. Written as DNA, the CDR3 is TGTGCCTGGAGACTTAGCGCGGTCTCTGGAAACACCATATATTTT. This encodes CAWRLSAVSGNTIYF.

V is TRBV15 and J is TRBJ2-7; tentatively, D is TRBD1 (5 bases). The CDR3 has 17 residues. Germline CDR1 and CDR2: LNHNV and YYDKDF (reference sequence). V gave up 0 bases and J gave up 2 bases, with 17 bases separating them. Here the CDR3 reads CATSRDFGQGSPYEQYF. CDR3 bases: TGTGCCACCAGCAGAGATTTTGGGCAGGGTAGCCCCTACGAGCAGTACTTC.